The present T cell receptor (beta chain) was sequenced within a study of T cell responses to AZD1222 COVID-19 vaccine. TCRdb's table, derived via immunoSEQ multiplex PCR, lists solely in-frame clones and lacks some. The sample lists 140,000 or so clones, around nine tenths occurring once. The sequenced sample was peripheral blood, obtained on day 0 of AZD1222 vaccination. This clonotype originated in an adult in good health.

This CDR3 reads CASSTRGGPPNEKLFF. CDR3 DNA: TGTGCCAGCAGCACCCGAGGGGGGCCTCCTAATGAAAAACTGTTTTTT. The chain has TRBV7-8 and TRBJ1-4; weak D call: TRBD1 (6 bases). Between the trimmed V and J ends, which lost 5 bases and 3 bases, there was a span of 16 bases. Germline-derived CDR1 and CDR2 are SGHVS and FQNEAQ. The CDR3 runs 16 residues.